This TCR beta chain was captured in a study of blood T cell repertoires in COVID-19. Only in-frame clones appear in the TCRdb table, and some are missing; sequencing was by immunoSEQ multiplex PCR. The table has fewer than 180,000 clones, roughly 82% seen once; the top ten hold 2.2%. Looked up from germline, CDR1 is LGHNA and CDR2 is YNFKEQ. This CDR3 contains 13 residues. V gave up 11 bases and J gave up 6 bases, with 19 bases separating them. This TCR derives from a man between 65 and 85 years old with acute or convalescent COVID-19. The chain employs TRBV4-2 and TRBJ1-2, with TRBD1 as a possible D gene (6 bases). Input material: peripheral blood. CDR3 nucleotides: TGTGCCGGTAGGGGGGGGTCTTCTCATGGCTACACCTTC. Its translation is CAGRGGSSHGYTF.